This TCR beta chain derives from a study of identical twins. The study, taken as a whole, reports: Excess sharing between twins was weaker in beta out-of-frame sequences.

This clonotype appeared many times. What it binds is unknown. V lost 3 bases, J lost 8 bases, and 21 bases lay in between. This CDR3 comprises 16 residues. Germline V gene data show CDR1 as SGDLS and CDR2 as YYNGEE. TCRdb called the 5' RACE reads again in MiXCR, with one record for every CDR3 protein. This table has approximately 220,000 distinct CDR3 sequences, 6% to 8.5% appearing once. These same data were also listed under a study on yellow fever vaccine responses in identical twins.

The material sequenced was CD8+ T cells sorted from blood. The chain has TRBV9 and TRBJ2-1; the D gene is possibly TRBD2 (6 bases). The TCR sequence derives from a young woman in good health. The CDR3, as DNA: TGTGCCAGCAGCGGTAGGGGAGGAACGGGTTGGGATGAGCAGTTCTTC. Residues: CASSGRGGTGWDEQFF.